These T cell receptor beta chains were read from a single sample in a study of T cell responses to AZD1222 COVID-19 vaccine. The assay was immunoSEQ multiplex PCR, and TCRdb's table has in-frame clones only and misses some. Of roughly 160,000 clones listed, 85% to 90% are singletons. The source was peripheral blood, collected on day 0 of AZD1222 vaccination. Every receptor here comes from an adult in good health. Each CDR3 is given without its conserved first and last residue.

j_call	v_call	cdr3_aa
TRBJ1-5	TRBV24-1	ATSDDRVEGQPQH
TRBJ1-2	TRBV19	ASSDSDYGYT
TRBJ1-6	TRBV19	ASSLRGHSPLH
TRBJ2-1	TRBV6-2/TRBV6-3	ASSYTLLSGFNEQF
TRBJ2-7	TRBV13	ASSDRGVRSEQY
TRBJ2-7	TRBV7-3	ASSPNGGYEQY
TRBJ2-7	TRBV5-1	ASSPDRPYEQY
TRBJ1-4	TRBV19	ASTSTGVEKLF
TRBJ2-5	TRBV29-1	SAPSVGSETQY
TRBJ1-1	TRBV3-1/TRBV3-2	ASSQGAWAF
TRBJ1-1	TRBV28	ASSLTREAF
TRBJ1-2	TRBV10-3	AISVGQGYT
TRBJ1-2	TRBV18	ASSPDRGTYGYT
TRBJ2-7	TRBV5-4	ASSLGLTYEQY
TRBJ1-2	TRBV12-3/TRBV12-4	ASSSRINYGYT
TRBJ2-1	TRBV19	ASSILGASYNEQF